The following is a TCR beta chain sequence with its context. Source study methods: Cell counts per sample came from amplifying reference gene primers. The method was immunoSEQ multiplex PCR; TCRdb's version includes in-frame clones alone and lacks a portion of them. Clone size and V and J calls were adopted from that table, with D and trimming inferred from the DNA. The sample consists of tens of thousands of clones, approximately 85% of them appearing once. The sample belongs to a study of blood T cell repertoires in COVID-19. Background on the study: Whether acute or convalescent, the COVID-19 samples came from the United States, Italy and Spain. In each case, the material was cDNA or gDNA derived from T cells, B-cell-depleted T cells, or PBMCs.

The CDR3 runs 15 residues. Looked up from germline, CDR1 is SGHRS and CDR2 is YFSETQ. The V and J ends lost 4 bases and 3 bases respectively, with 16 bases between them. Sequencing used peripheral blood. This chain uses TRBV5-1 with TRBJ1-1, with D possibly matching TRBD1 (6 bases). The TCR comes from a man older than 75 with acute or convalescent COVID-19. The CDR3 DNA reads TGCGCCAGCAGCCGCGGGGGGCGGGGAGACACTGAAGCTTTCTTT. Protein: CASSRGGRGDTEAFF.